This T cell receptor beta chain was sequenced in a study of cytomegalovirus exposure and HLA in healthy donors. General study results and limits: In a later analysis, HLA-associated TCR beta chains were more clonally expanded than equally common others. HLA alleles showed associations with 15,000 to 20,000 TCR beta sequences in a later analysis, at a 0.05 false discovery rate.

From germline, CDR1 is MRHNA and CDR2 SNTAGT. This CDR3 comprises 14 residues. Trimming removed 0 bases at V and 9 bases at J, with 12 bases between. This PCR relied on a set of 60 Vbeta primers and 13 Jbeta primers. Measured with immunoSEQ multiplex PCR; TCRdb has only the in-frame clones, and not every one. The data contain some 140,000 clones, 65% to 80% of them seen just once; the ten biggest clones take up roughly 1.2%. Turning to this clone: The antigen is not known.

The rearrangement uses TRBV6-4 and TRBJ2-1; D is perhaps TRBD2 (5 bases). The sequence derives from a male donor in good health and CMV-seropositive. Specimen: PBMCs. The CDR3 sequence is CASSDSSSVGEQFF. CDR3 sequence (DNA): TGTGCCAGCAGTGACTCAAGTAGCGTAGGTGAGCAGTTCTTC.